This passage covers 27 T cell receptor beta chains from one sample sequenced in a study of T cells in Graves' hyperthyroidism and ophthalmopathy. The CDR3 regions of TCR beta were amplified from RNA transcripts. The study used the HTBI primer set for a first-round RT-PCR of the TCR CDR3. TCRdb reprocessed the multiplex PCR reads with MiXCR, giving one entry per CDR3 protein. The sample records about 380,000 distinct CDR3 sequences, approximately 17% being singletons. The specimen was blood. The source of these receptors is a man between 18 and 35 years old with Graves' ophthalmopathy.

This clonotype has ten or more counts. V usage is TRBV5-1 and J usage is TRBJ2-7; D call uncertain. From germline, CDR1 is SGHRS and CDR2 YFSETQ. Trimming removed 0 bases from V and 4 bases from J, with 8 bases in between. The CDR3 spans 13 residues. CDR3 protein: CASSLDDRYEQYF. The CDR3, as DNA: TGCGCCAGCAGCTTGGATGACCGATACGAGCAGTACTTC.

This clonotype was seen a single time. The J gene is TRBJ1-1, the V gene TRBV19; D is uncertain. The CDR3 sequence is 13 residues long. Trimming took off 7 bases at V and 3 bases at J, with 12 bases between the two ends. Germline lookup yields CDR1 LNHDA and CDR2 SQIVND (reference sequence). Written as DNA, the CDR3 is TGTGCCAGTACTCCGGCCGGCCACACTGAAGCTTTCTTT. Encoded protein: CASTPAGHTEAFF.

Notes on this clonotype: A much larger clone lies one base from this, so it may be a read error. The V and J genes are TRBV7-3 and TRBJ2-5; the match to TRBD2 covers 7 bases. CDR1 is SGHTA and CDR2 is FQGTGA in the germline V gene. The CDR3 runs to 14 residues. V gave up 0 bases and J gave up 12 bases; unmatched junction bases: 10. CDR3 protein: CASSLTSSAGWKYF. CDR3 DNA sequence: TGTGCCAGCAGCTTAACGAGCTCAGCGGGGTGGAAGTACTTC.

This clonotype was recorded a few times. The rearrangement uses TRBV5-6 and TRBJ2-5; 11 nucleotides agree with TRBD1. V lost 2 bases and J lost 0; bases outside the gene matches: 3. The CDR3 spans 16 residues. The V gene's germline CDR1 is SGHDT and CDR2 YYEEEE. The CDR3 region is CASSLPGQGDQETQYF. The CDR3, as DNA: TGTGCCAGCAGCTTACCGGGACAGGGGGACCAAGAGACCCAGTACTTC.

This clonotype has at least ten counts. J is TRBJ2-1 and V is TRBV20-1; 8 bases are shared with TRBD1. CDR1 is DFQATT, CDR2 SNEGSKA, per germline (reference sequence). Unmatched junction bases numbered 10, after V lost 6 bases and J lost 6 bases. The CDR3 loop spans 14 amino acids. Here the CDR3 DNA reads TGCAGTGCCCCAGGGGGCAGGGTCGTCAATGAGCAGTTCTTC. Amino acid sequence: CSAPGGRVVNEQFF.

This clonotype was recorded at least ten times. The chain couples TRBV6-1 to TRBJ1-1, with D unresolved. This CDR3 contains 14 residues. Germline-derived CDR1 and CDR2 are MNHNS and SASEGT. Trimming took off 5 bases at V and 1 base at J, with 11 bases between the two ends. The CDR3 DNA follows: TGTGCCAGCAGTACTTACATTGGGAACACTGAAGCTTTCTTT. This translates into CASSTYIGNTEAFF.

A few counts support this clonotype. This rearrangement joins TRBV2 to TRBJ1-1, with 8 positions matching TRBD1. This CDR3 region has 15 residues. Germline CDR1 and CDR2: SNHLY and FYNNEI. V lost 6 bases, J lost 6 bases, and 12 bases stayed unmatched. CDR3 sequence reads: CASSLGPRGLAEAFF. The DNA for the CDR3 is TGTGCCAGCAGCTTAGGACCCAGGGGGCTGGCTGAAGCTTTCTTT.

This clonotype was seen repeatedly, ten times or more. CDR3 DNA: TGCGCCACCCAGGGTGTGGGCACTGAAGCTTTCTTT. It yields the protein CATQGVGTEAFF. The V call is TRBV5-1, the J call TRBJ1-1; a possible D gene is TRBD1 (5 bases). Germline loops: CDR1 SGHRS, CDR2 YFSETQ. The CDR3 is 12 residues long. The V end was cut by 9 bases, the J end by 4 bases, with 13 bases between.

This chain joins TRBV2 and TRBJ1-1, with D possibly being TRBD1 (5 bases). Germline values: CDR1 SNHLY, CDR2 FYNNEI. V was pared by 7 bases and J by 3 bases, with 18 bases between. The CDR3 length is 15 residues. The CDR3 DNA sequence: TGTGCCAGCAAAACAGGATTGACGTCTTACACTGAAGCTTTCTTT. As protein: CASKTGLTSYTEAFF.

J is TRBJ2-2 and V is TRBV6-7; 8 positions match TRBD1. TRBV6-7 belongs to the ORF category, with a function that is uncertain. The CDR3 sequence is 16 residues long. The trim removed 2 bases at V and 4 bases at J, leaving 6 bases unmatched. CDR3 DNA sequence: TGTGCCAGCAGTTACCTCAGGGGGCGCGTCACCGGGGAGCTGTTTTTT. Amino acid sequence: CASSYLRGRVTGELFF.

This clonotype showed up many times. The chain combines TRBV7-2 with TRBJ2-7; the match to TRBD2 covers 7 bases. The junction had 3 bases not matched to a gene; V was cut back by 1 base and J by 0 bases. CDR1 SGHTA and CDR2 FQGNSA come from the germline V gene. The CDR3 is 15 residues long. The CDR3 bases are TGTGCCAGCAGCTTAGGAGCGGGGCGCTCCTACGAGCAGTACTTC. It encodes CASSLGAGRSYEQYF. Full variable domain (rest looked up from reference TRBV7-2 and TRBJ2-7): GAGVSQSPSNKVTEKGKDVELRCDPISGHTALYWYRQSLGQGLEFLIYFQGNSAPDKSGLPSDRFSAERTGGSVSTLTIQRTQQEDSAVYLCASSLGAGRSYEQYFGPGTRLTVT.

The table lists this clonotype with many counts. This sequence joins TRBV7-6 and TRBJ2-7; D is perhaps TRBD1 (6 bases). In germline, CDR1 is SGHVS, CDR2 FNYEAQ. Trimming stripped 5 bases from V and 5 bases from J, with 13 bases between. The CDR3 consists of 13 residues. The CDR3 bases are TGTGCCAGCAGCGCGGCTGGGGGCGACGAGCAGTACTTC. Translated: CASSAAGGDEQYF.

This clonotype turned up a few times. The chain employs TRBV6-1 and TRBJ1-2; 7 bases align to TRBD1. V shed 5 bases and J 14 bases; nucleotides not matched to a gene: 11. CDR3 length equals 12 residues. Germline V gene lookup returns CDR1 MNHNS and CDR2 SASEGT. DNA for the CDR3: TGTGCCAGCAGTCCAGGGGGGGCGGCGTGGACCTTC. It yields the protein CASSPGGAAWTF.

This clonotype was observed a few times. The chain joins TRBV4-1 to TRBJ1-2, with a possible D match to TRBD1 (6 bases). This CDR3 is built from 15 residues. V was cut by 3 bases and J by 7 bases, with 18 bases left in between. The germline V gene encodes CDR1 MGHRA and CDR2 YSYEKL. Written as DNA, the CDR3 is TGCGCCAGCAGCCAGGCGGACAGTGCCTTTACTGGCTACACCTTC. This translates into CASSQADSAFTGYTF.

The table lists this clonotype with a few counts. This chain links TRBV3-1 with TRBJ2-2; D remains unclear. Germline V gene data show CDR1 as LGHDT and CDR2 as YNNKEL (reference sequence). V was shortened by 5 bases and J by 7 bases, with 11 bases between the two germline ends. This CDR3 has 13 residues. CDR3 region: CASSSRVFGELFF. DNA for the CDR3: TGTGCCAGCAGCTCCCGGGTTTTCGGGGAGCTGTTTTTT.

In its sample, this clonotype was seen a few times. The chain uses TRBV5-1 and TRBJ2-4; 10 nucleotides line up with TRBD2. Germline V gene data show CDR1 as SGHRS and CDR2 as YFSETQ. Trimming cost V 3 bases and J 6 bases; bases outside gene matches: 3. The CDR3 consists of 14 residues. CDR3 sequence (DNA): TGCGCCAGCAGCTCTTCTAGCGGGGGAAACATTCAGTACTTC. Translated, it gives CASSSSSGGNIQYF.

The chain joins TRBV18 to TRBJ1-1; D call uncertain. This CDR3 is 13 amino acids long. Trimming removed 3 bases from V and 2 bases from J, with 7 bases in between. Per germline, CDR1 KGHSH and CDR2 LQKENI. The CDR3 region is CASSPALNTEAFF. The CDR3 region has the DNA TGTGCCAGCTCACCGGCCCTTAACACTGAAGCTTTCTTT.

This clonotype was counted at least ten times. The rearrangement uses TRBV12-3 or TRBV12-4 and TRBJ1-2; possible D gene TRBD1, 5 bases. The CDR3 sequence is 17 residues long. Trimming left V 2 bases short and J 4 bases short, with 20 bases between. The CDR3 coding sequence is TGTGCCAGCAGTTTAAGGGGCATCGACAGTCTCATCTATGGCTACACCTTC. This gives the protein CASSLRGIDSLIYGYTF.

J is TRBJ2-3 and V is TRBV9, with 8 positions matching TRBD1. The CDR3 has 17 residues. The ends lost 0 bases at V and 2 bases at J; junction bases unmatched: 8. Germline V CDR1 and CDR2: SGDLS, YYNGEE. CDR3 sequence reads: CASSVGVSDRATDTQYF. CDR3 in DNA: TGTGCCAGCAGCGTAGGGGTCTCGGACAGGGCCACAGATACGCAGTATTTT.

The genes are TRBV9 and TRBJ2-3; TRBD2 matches 8 bases. The CDR3 is 16 amino acids. Trimming removed 3 bases from V and 0 bases from J; junction bases left unmatched: 6. Germline assignment: CDR1 SGDLS and CDR2 YYNGEE. The CDR3 loop is CASSGWGLGSTDTQYF. CDR3 nucleotides: TGTGCCAGCAGCGGCTGGGGACTAGGGAGCACAGATACGCAGTATTTT. The entire variable domain, with the rest obtained from reference TRBV9 and TRBJ2-3, is as follows: DSGVTQTPKHLITATGQRVTLRCSPRSGDLSVYWYQQSLDQGLQFLIQYYNGEERAKGNILERFSAQQFPDLHSELNLSSLELGDSALYFCASSGWGLGSTDTQYFGPGTRLTVL.

The chain recombines TRBV20-1 with TRBJ2-3, with TRBD2 matching over 8 bases. Germline-derived CDR1 and CDR2 are DFQATT and SNEGSKA (reference sequence). Trimming removed 4 bases from V and 1 base from J; junction bases left unmatched: 7. There are 15 residues in the CDR3. CDR3 protein: CSAIRAGGGTDTQYF. For the CDR3, the DNA is TGCAGTGCTATTAGGGCGGGGGGAGGCACAGATACGCAGTATTTT.

At least ten counts were recorded for this clonotype. The chain employs TRBV12-3 or TRBV12-4 and TRBJ2-3; TRBD1 agrees at 9 bases. The CDR3 extends over 14 amino acids. The trim removed 5 bases at V and 6 bases at J, leaving 6 bases unmatched. The CDR3 bases are TGTGCCAGCAGTCCTCGACAGGGGGGGGATACGCAGTATTTT. It translates to CASSPRQGGDTQYF.

The V call is TRBV5-1, the J call TRBJ2-7; TRBD2 might be the D (6 bases). Germline values: CDR1 SGHRS, CDR2 YFSETQ. V was clipped by 8 bases and J by 2 bases, with 14 bases between them. This CDR3 is built from 13 residues. CDR3 sequence (DNA): TGCGCCAGTGGGTGGGACTTAACCTACGAGCAGTACTTC. It codes for CASGWDLTYEQYF. Supplemented by reference TRBV5-1 and TRBJ2-7, the full variable domain reads KAGVTQTPRYLIKTRGQQVTLSCSPISGHRSVSWYQQTPGQGLQFLFEYFSETQRNKGNFPGRFSGRQFSNSRSEMNVSTLELGDSALYLCASGWDLTYEQYFGPGTRLTVT.

CDR3 protein: CASSYLPGSQPQHF. CDR3 DNA: TGTGCCAGCAGTTACTTGCCCGGGAGTCAGCCCCAGCATTTT. The rearrangement joins TRBV6-5 to TRBJ1-5; unclear D gene. CDR3 length: 14 residues. V was cut by 1 base and J by 6 bases, with 10 bases left in between. Germline CDR1 and CDR2: MNHEY and SVGAGI.

In the case of this clonotype: A much larger clone differs by one base, so this may be a read error. The chain recombines TRBV6-5 with TRBJ2-5, with 16 bases aligning to TRBD2. Looked up from germline, CDR1 is MNHEY and CDR2 is SVGAGI. Germline trimming cut 4 bases from V and 5 bases from J; bases unmatched to any gene: 7. This CDR3 spans 17 amino acids. The CDR3 region is CASSFGTSGGARETQYF. CDR3 DNA: TGTGCCAGCAGTTTCGGGACTAGCGGGGGGGCCAGGGAGACCCAGTACTTC.

Of note for this clonotype: A clone one base away is much larger, so this may be a read error. The CDR3 region has the DNA TGTGCCAGCAGCCAAGAAGGGGGGCTGTTTTTT. This gives the protein CASSQEGGLFF. The V gene is TRBV3-1, the J gene TRBJ2-2; weak D call: TRBD1 (6 bases). The CDR3 totals 11 residues. Germline CDR1 reads LGHDT; CDR2 reads YNNKEL (reference sequence).

This clonotype was observed at least ten times. The chain has TRBV15 and TRBJ2-5; TRBD2 might be the D (6 bases). Germline V gene lookup returns CDR1 LNHNV and CDR2 YYDKDF (reference sequence). Deletions cut 0 bases from V and 1 base from J, with 9 bases between. This CDR3 contains 15 residues. The CDR3 loop is CATSRDPGVQETQYF. DNA of the CDR3: TGTGCCACCAGCAGAGATCCGGGGGTCCAAGAGACCCAGTACTTC.